Listed below are T cell receptor beta chains from one sample, sequenced in a study of shared clonotypes between healthy human individuals. Assay used: immunoSEQ multiplex PCR; TCRdb lists only in-frame clones, some missing. The table lists some 1,900,000 clones, roughly 95% of them singletons, with 1% to 1.5% in the top ten. The sample consisted of naive CD8+ T cells sorted from blood. The receptors were gathered from a man younger than 35 in good health. Both conserved end residues are part of each CDR3. D genes are given only for firm matches. The size entry is marked missing in some rows and otherwise reads once, few, many or a size class.

- TRBJ1-2 TRBD1 TRBV27 TGTGCCAGCAGTGCCGCCGGGACAGTGCATGGCTACACCTTC CASSAAGTVHGYTF
- TRBJ1-2 - TRBV28 TGTGCCAGCACCCATCCTGACAGTCTTGTCAGCTACACCTTC CASTHPDSLVSYTF
- TRBJ1-1 - TRBV7-3 TGTGCCAGCAGCGCGAGCATGGACACTGAAGCTTTCTTT CASSASMDTEAFF
- TRBJ1-4 - TRBV28 TGTGCCAGCGGAAGGCGGACAGTTTCTAATGATGAAAAACTGTTTTTT CASGRRTVSNDEKLFF
- TRBJ1-2 - TRBV7-9 TGTGCCAGCAGCTTTGAACCCGGGACGAACTATGGCTACACCTTC CASSFEPGTNYGYTF
- TRBJ1-6 TRBD1 TRBV11-2 TGTGCCAGCAGCTTTCCGCCCAGGACAGGGGGGTCGAATTCACCCCTCCACTTT CASSFPPRTGGSNSPLHF
- TRBJ2-5 TRBD2 TRBV7-2 TGTGCCAGCAGCCGACCGCAGGGAGGGGAGACCCAGTACTTC CASSRPQGGETQYF
- TRBJ2-2 TRBD2 TRBV7-8 TGTGCCAGCAGCCTCTATAGCGGGTACGCGAACACCGGGGAGCTGTTTTTT CASSLYSGYANTGELFF
- TRBJ2-7 TRBD2 TRBV27 TGTGCCAGCAGTCATAGCGGGGATATCTACGAGCAGTACTTC CASSHSGDIYEQYF
- TRBJ2-7 - TRBV4-1 TGCGCCAGCAGCGCCGATGGGCGGGGGCCCTACGAGCAGTACTTC CASSADGRGPYEQYF
- TRBJ2-5 TRBD2 TRBV5-6 TGTGCCAGCAGCACCACTAGCGGGAGGGGTACAAAAGAGACCCAGTACTTC CASSTTSGRGTKETQYF
- TRBJ2-3 TRBD2 TRBV25-1 TGTGCCAGCAGTAATCCTAGCGGGGGCACAGATACGCAGTATTTT CASSNPSGGTDTQYF
- TRBJ2-5 - TRBV4-1 TGCGCCAGCAGCCAGATTGGGGGGGCCCAAGAGACCCAGTACTTC CASSQIGGAQETQYF
- TRBJ2-7 TRBD2 TRBV27 TGTGCCAGCGGGTTAGCGGGAGAGGTCTACGAGCAGTACTTC CASGLAGEVYEQYF
- TRBJ1-2 - TRBV21-1 TGTGCCAGCAGCAAAGTCGAGGCATCTAACTATGGCTACACCTTC CASSKVEASNYGYTF
once TRBJ2-7 - TRBV7-3 TGTGCCAGCAGCTTAGATGGACAGTACGAGCAGTACTTC CASSLDGQYEQYF